This T cell receptor (beta chain) derives from a study of CD8+CD57+ T cells in acquired aplastic anemia. Whole-study context: About 3 ug was the average amount of DNA from sorted CD4+ and CD8+ cells. Whole-study results and caveats: Controls and patients did not differ significantly in CD8+ Simpson's diversity.

This clonotype has only one observation. Its antigen is unidentified. V lost 0 bases to trimming and J lost 4 bases, with 18 bases between them. This CDR3 is 16 amino acids long. Per germline, CDR1 DFQATT and CDR2 SNEGSKA (reference sequence). For CDR3 and TCR beta VDJ profiling, genomic DNA was the template used. MiXCR was run by TCRdb on the reads, yielding one entry per CDR3 protein. The sample holds some 150,000 distinct CDR3 sequences, under 55% seen once. Only patients with CD8+CD57+ cell expansion on flow cytometry were chosen for sequencing. Among the patients, all had severe acquired aplastic anemia. No patient had been given any therapy when blood was sampled.

The specimen sequenced was sorted CD4+, CD8+, or CD8+CD57+ T cells (not recorded which) from PBMCs. The sequence came from a human donor with aplastic anemia. This chain links TRBV20-1 with TRBJ1-2; no definite D call. This CDR3 is CSARDRTSDLVYGYTF. The DNA for the CDR3 is TGCAGTGCTAGAGATCGAACAAGCGATCTAGTCTATGGCTACACCTTC.